These 16 T cell receptor beta chains were all obtained from the same sample, sequenced in a study of blood T cell repertoires in COVID-19. Repertoires were generated with immunoSEQ multiplex PCR, while TCRdb's copy carries only in-frame clones and drops some. Among approximately 290,000 clones, roughly four fifths were seen once, and the ten largest hold less than 20%. The sequencing sample was made of peripheral blood. The receptors stem from a person aged 65 to 79 with COVID-19, enrolled during active disease.

The CDR3 protein is CASSLRRGLAEETQYF. CDR3 coding DNA: TGTGCCAGCAGCTTGAGGCGAGGTTTAGCGGAAGAGACCCAGTACTTC. This sequence joins TRBV5-5 and TRBJ2-5; D is possibly TRBD2 (6 bases). The CDR3 extends over 16 amino acids. The V gene's germline CDR1 is SGHKS and CDR2 YYEKEE (reference sequence). The V gene lost 1 base and the J gene lost 3 bases, with 16 bases spanning the gap.

The chain recombines TRBV9 with TRBJ2-7, with D possibly being TRBD1 (6 bases). The germline gives CDR1 SGDLS, CDR2 YYNGEE. CDR3 length equals 15 residues. Trimming took 4 bases from V and 0 from J, leaving 14 bases between them. CDR3 in DNA: TGTGCCAGCAGCTCCCAAACAGGGAACTCCTACGAGCAGTACTTC. Residues: CASSSQTGNSYEQYF.

The rearrangement uses TRBV4-3 and TRBJ2-3; 10 positions match TRBD2. Trimming removed 1 base from V and 6 bases from J; junction bases left unmatched: 1. The CDR3 length is 14 residues. Germline V gene sequence: CDR1 LGHNA, CDR2 YSLEER. CDR3 sequence: CASSQASGSDTQYF. The CDR3 DNA reads as TGCGCCAGCAGCCAAGCTAGCGGGAGCGATACGCAGTATTTT.

CDR3: CAIGQGGSVWNTEAFF. CDR3 bases: TGTGCCATTGGACAGGGGGGCTCGGTCTGGAACACTGAAGCTTTCTTT. This chain uses TRBV10-3 with TRBJ1-1, with TRBD1 matching 10 bases. Germline V CDR1 and CDR2: ENHRY, SYGVKD. The length of the CDR3 is 16 residues. V lost 9 bases and J lost 1; bases outside the gene matches: 11.

The rearrangement links TRBV7-2 to TRBJ1-6; no clear D gene. Germline CDR1 reads SGHTA; CDR2 reads FQGNSA. The CDR3 is made up of 16 amino acids. The V end lost 4 bases, the J end lost 3 bases, and 13 bases lay between the germline ends. The CDR3 sequence is CASSSPREFYNSPLHF. The CDR3 DNA reads TGTGCCAGCAGCTCCCCCCGGGAGTTCTATAATTCACCCCTCCACTTT.

The chain recombines TRBV19 with TRBJ1-2, with 7 bases aligning to TRBD1. CDR1 and CDR2 (germline): LNHDA, SQIVND (reference sequence). There are 15 residues in the CDR3. Losses at the gene ends were 7 bases for V and 1 base for J; bases not matched to a gene: 9. CDR3 residues: CASNLRQGGNYGYTF. For the CDR3, the DNA is TGTGCCAGTAACCTCCGACAGGGTGGTAACTATGGCTACACCTTC. The whole variable domain, filled in from reference TRBV19 and TRBJ1-2, reads DGGITQSPKYLFRKEGQNVTLSCEQNLNHDAMYWYRQDPGQGLRLIYYSQIVNDFQKGDIAEGYSVSREKKESFPLTVTSAQKNPTAFYLCASNLRQGGNYGYTFGSGTRLTVV.

The chain is built from TRBV10-3 and TRBJ1-1; a possible D gene is TRBD1 (5 bases). CDR1 and CDR2 (germline): ENHRY, SYGVKD. Trimming took off 3 bases at V and 0 bases at J, with 14 bases between the two ends. This CDR3 is built from 16 residues. The CDR3 region has the DNA TGTGCCATCAGTGAAGGTGGGGCAGGGTTGAACACTGAAGCTTTCTTT. This sequence encodes CAISEGGAGLNTEAFF.

The chain has TRBV3-1 (or the pseudogene TRBV3-2) and TRBJ2-3; D might be TRBD2 (5 bases). V was shortened by 3 bases and J by 0 bases, with 16 bases between the two germline ends. The CDR3 length is 17 residues. Germline V lookup: CDR1 LGHDT, CDR2 YNNKEL (reference sequence). CDR3 protein: CASSHAEGSRSTDTQYF. As DNA, the CDR3 is TGTGCCAGCAGCCACGCCGAGGGATCTCGAAGCACAGATACGCAGTATTTT.

This clone was counted between two and nine times. V gene TRBV5-4 combines with J gene TRBJ2-5; TRBD2 aligns across 10 bases. CDR3 size: 16 residues. Trimming took 0 bases from V and 1 from J; bases not matched to a gene: 3. Germline V gene lookup returns CDR1 SGHNT and CDR2 YYREEE (reference sequence). The CDR3 protein is CASSLALAGPQETQYF. CDR3 DNA sequence: TGTGCCAGCAGCTTGGCACTAGCGGGGCCCCAAGAGACCCAGTACTTC.

The V and J genes are TRBV20-1 and TRBJ1-2; a possible D gene is TRBD1 (5 bases). CDR1 DFQATT and CDR2 SNEGSKA come from the germline V gene (reference sequence). V lost 4 bases and J 6 bases, leaving 9 bases between the germline ends. The CDR3 totals 11 residues. The CDR3 DNA is TGCAGTGCTACAGGGTTAGATGGCTACACCTTC. Encoded protein: CSATGLDGYTF.

The chain has TRBV4-3 and TRBJ2-7; 16 bases agree with TRBD2. The V gene end was trimmed by 2 bases and the J gene end by 4 bases; junction bases not matched to a gene: 11. In germline, CDR1 is LGHNA, CDR2 YSLEER. CDR3 length equals 19 residues. In DNA form, the CDR3 reads TGCGCCAGCAGCCAATCCTGGGGGACTAGCGGGAGGGCCGGGTACGAGCAGTACTTC. Translated: CASSQSWGTSGRAGYEQYF.

This clone was detected once. The chain joins TRBV24-1 to TRBJ2-3; 9 nucleotides match TRBD1. The V gene end was trimmed by 4 bases and the J gene end by 2 bases; junction bases not matched to a gene: 6. Germline CDR1 is KGHDR and CDR2 is SFDVKD. The CDR3 spans 16 residues. CDR3 residues: CATSEGTGHLTDTQYF. CDR3 bases: TGTGCCACCAGTGAGGGGACAGGGCATCTCACAGATACGCAGTATTTT.

This clone showed up just a few times. The chain is built from TRBV29-1 and TRBJ1-2; D may be TRBD1 (5 bases). The CDR3 is made up of 15 amino acids. Germline V gene lookup returns CDR1 SQVTM and CDR2 ANQGSEA. Trimming took 5 bases from V and 0 from J, leaving 16 bases between them. The chain's CDR3 is CSVRSADRANYGYTF. CDR3 DNA: TGCAGCGTTCGTTCCGCAGACAGAGCTAACTATGGCTACACCTTC.

This rearrangement joins TRBV5-8 to TRBJ1-1, with TRBD1 matching over 7 bases. CDR3 length: 14 residues. From germline, CDR1 is SGHTS and CDR2 YDEGEE. V was clipped by 0 bases and J by 5 bases; unmatched bases: 4. The CDR3 sequence is CASSLARGATEAFF. Written as DNA, the CDR3 is TGTGCCAGCAGCTTGGCCAGGGGGGCTACTGAAGCTTTCTTT.

The V gene is TRBV11-2, the J gene TRBJ1-6, with 7 bases fitting TRBD1. The CDR3 has 17 amino acids. The trim removed 5 bases at V and 7 bases at J, leaving 14 bases unmatched. Germline V gives CDR1 SGHAT, CDR2 FQNNGV. The CDR3 nucleotides read TGTGCCAGCAGCAAATGGCCCGGACAGGCCGCAAATTCACCCCTCCACTTT. It is translated as CASSKWPGQAANSPLHF.

The genes are TRBV9 and TRBJ1-4; D ambiguous. V was pared by 3 bases and J by 7 bases, with 16 bases between. Germline V CDR1 and CDR2: SGDLS, YYNGEE. CDR3 length: 15 amino acids. The chain's CDR3 is CASSGEGRSGEKLFF. The CDR3, as DNA: TGTGCCAGCAGCGGAGAGGGAAGGTCGGGTGAAAAACTGTTTTTT.